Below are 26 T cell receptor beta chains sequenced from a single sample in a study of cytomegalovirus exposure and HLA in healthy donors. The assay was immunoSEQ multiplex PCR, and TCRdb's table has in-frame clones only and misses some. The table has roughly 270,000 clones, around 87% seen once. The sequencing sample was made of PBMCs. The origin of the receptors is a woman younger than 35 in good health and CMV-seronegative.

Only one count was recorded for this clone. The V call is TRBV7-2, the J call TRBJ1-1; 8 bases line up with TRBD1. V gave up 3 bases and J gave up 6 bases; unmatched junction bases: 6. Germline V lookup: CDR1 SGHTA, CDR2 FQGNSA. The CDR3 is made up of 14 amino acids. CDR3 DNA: TGTGCCAGCAGCTTCCCCTACAGGGGGGCTGAAGCTTTCTTT. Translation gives CASSFPYRGAEAFF.

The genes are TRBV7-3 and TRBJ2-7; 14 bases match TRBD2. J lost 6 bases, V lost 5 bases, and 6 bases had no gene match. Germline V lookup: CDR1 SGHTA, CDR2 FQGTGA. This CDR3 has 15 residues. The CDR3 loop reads CASSPTGLAGAEQYF. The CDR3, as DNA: TGTGCCAGCAGCCCAACGGGACTAGCGGGAGCCGAGCAGTACTTC.

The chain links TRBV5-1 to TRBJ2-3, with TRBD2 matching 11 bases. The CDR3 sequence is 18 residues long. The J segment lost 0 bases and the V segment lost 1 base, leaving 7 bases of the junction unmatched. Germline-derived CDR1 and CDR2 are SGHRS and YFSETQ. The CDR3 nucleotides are TGCGCCAGCAGCTTGTTAGCGGGAGGGATCATTAGCACAGATACGCAGTATTTT. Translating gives CASSLLAGGIISTDTQYF. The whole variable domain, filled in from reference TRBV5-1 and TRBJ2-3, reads KAGVTQTPRYLIKTRGQQVTLSCSPISGHRSVSWYQQTPGQGLQFLFEYFSETQRNKGNFPGRFSGRQFSNSRSEMNVSTLELGDSALYLCASSLLAGGIISTDTQYFGPGTRLTVL.

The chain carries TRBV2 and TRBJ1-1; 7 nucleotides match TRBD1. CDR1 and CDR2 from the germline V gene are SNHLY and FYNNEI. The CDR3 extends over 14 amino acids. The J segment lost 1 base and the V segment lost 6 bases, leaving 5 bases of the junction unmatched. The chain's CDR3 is CASSPGQQNTEAFF. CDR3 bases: TGTGCCAGCAGCCCGGGACAGCAGAACACTGAAGCTTTCTTT.

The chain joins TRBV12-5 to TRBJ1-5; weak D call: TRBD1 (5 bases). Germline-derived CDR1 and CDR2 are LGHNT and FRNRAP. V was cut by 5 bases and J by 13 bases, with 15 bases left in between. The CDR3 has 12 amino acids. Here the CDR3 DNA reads TGTGCTAGTGGTACAGGAACCGAAGGTCAGCATTTT. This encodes CASGTGTEGQHF.

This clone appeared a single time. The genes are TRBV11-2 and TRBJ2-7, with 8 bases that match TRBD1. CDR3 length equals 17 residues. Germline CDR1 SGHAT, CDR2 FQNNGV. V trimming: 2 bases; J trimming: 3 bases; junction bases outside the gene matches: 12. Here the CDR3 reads CASSLHVRTGSLYEQYF. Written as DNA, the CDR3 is TGTGCCAGCAGCTTACATGTCCGGACAGGGTCCCTCTACGAGCAGTACTTC.

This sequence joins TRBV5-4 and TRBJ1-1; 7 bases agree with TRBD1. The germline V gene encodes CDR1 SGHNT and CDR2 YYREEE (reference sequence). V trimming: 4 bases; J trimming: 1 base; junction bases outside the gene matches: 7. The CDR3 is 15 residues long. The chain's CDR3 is CASSSTDRTNTEAFF. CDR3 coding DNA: TGTGCCAGCAGCAGTACGGACAGGACGAACACTGAAGCTTTCTTT.

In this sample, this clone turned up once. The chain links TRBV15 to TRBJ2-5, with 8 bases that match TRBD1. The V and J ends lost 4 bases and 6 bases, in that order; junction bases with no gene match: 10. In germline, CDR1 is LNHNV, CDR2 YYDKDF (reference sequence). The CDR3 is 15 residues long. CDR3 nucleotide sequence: TGTGCCACCAGCAACCCGGGACAGGCGTTGAAGACCCAGTACTTC. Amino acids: CATSNPGQALKTQYF. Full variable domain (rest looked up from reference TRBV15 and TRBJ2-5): DAMVIQNPRYQVTQFGKPVTLSCSQTLNHNVMYWYQQKSSQAPKLLFHYYDKDFNNEADTPDNFQSRRPNTSFCFLDIRSPGLGDTAMYLCATSNPGQALKTQYFGPGTRLLVL.

CDR3 nucleotide sequence: TGTGCCAGCAGCTTGGGGACAGCCCCCCATGAGCAGTTCTTC. Protein product: CASSLGTAPHEQFF. V is TRBV5-4 and J is TRBJ2-1, with D maybe TRBD1 (6 bases). Germline values: CDR1 SGHNT, CDR2 YYREEE (reference sequence). Trimming removed 0 bases from V and 8 bases from J, with 12 bases in between. The CDR3 extends over 14 amino acids. The variable domain in full, completed from reference TRBV5-4 and TRBJ2-1, reads ETGVTQSPTHLIKTRGQQVTLRCSSQSGHNTVSWYQQALGQGPQFIFQYYREEENGRGNFPPRFSGLQFPNYSSELNVNALELDDSALYLCASSLGTAPHEQFFGPGTRLTVL.

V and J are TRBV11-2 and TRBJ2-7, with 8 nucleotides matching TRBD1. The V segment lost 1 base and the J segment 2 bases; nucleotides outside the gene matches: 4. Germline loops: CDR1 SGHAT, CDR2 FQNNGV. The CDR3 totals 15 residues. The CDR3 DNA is TGTGCCAGCAGCTTAGGGCCAGGGGGCCCCTACGAGCAGTACTTC. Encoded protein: CASSLGPGGPYEQYF.

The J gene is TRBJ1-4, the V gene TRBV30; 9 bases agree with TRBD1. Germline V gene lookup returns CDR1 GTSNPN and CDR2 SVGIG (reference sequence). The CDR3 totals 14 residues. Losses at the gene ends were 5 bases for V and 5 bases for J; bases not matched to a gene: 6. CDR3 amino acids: CAWGGTGKNEKLFF. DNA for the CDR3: TGTGCCTGGGGGGGGACAGGGAAAAATGAAAAACTGTTTTTT.

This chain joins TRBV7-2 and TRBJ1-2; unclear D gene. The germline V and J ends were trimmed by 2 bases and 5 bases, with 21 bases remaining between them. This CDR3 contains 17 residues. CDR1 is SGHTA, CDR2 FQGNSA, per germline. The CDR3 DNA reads TGTGCCAGCAGCTTAAGGGCGGGAACCGGGGTTAAATATGGCTACACCTTC. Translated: CASSLRAGTGVKYGYTF.

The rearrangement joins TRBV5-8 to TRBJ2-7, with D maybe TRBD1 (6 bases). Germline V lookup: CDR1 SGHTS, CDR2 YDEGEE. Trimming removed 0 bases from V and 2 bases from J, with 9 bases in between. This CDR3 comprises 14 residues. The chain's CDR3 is CASSLGQVTYEQYF. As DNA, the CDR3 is TGTGCCAGCAGCTTGGGACAGGTTACCTACGAGCAGTACTTC.

The CDR3 DNA follows: TGTGCCAGCAGTTCCCCCCACAGGGCGATGGGCTACACCTTC. This sequence encodes CASSSPHRAMGYTF. The chain carries TRBV28 and TRBJ1-2, with D possibly matching TRBD1 (6 bases). This CDR3 is 14 amino acids long. Germline V gene data show CDR1 as MDHEN and CDR2 as SYDVKM. V lost 4 bases and J lost 8, with 17 bases in between.

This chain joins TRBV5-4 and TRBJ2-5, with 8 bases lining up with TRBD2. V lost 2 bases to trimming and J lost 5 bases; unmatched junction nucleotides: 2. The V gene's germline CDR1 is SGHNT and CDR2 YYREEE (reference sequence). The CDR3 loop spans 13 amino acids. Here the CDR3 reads CASSFSGTETQYF. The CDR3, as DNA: TGTGCCAGCAGCTTTAGCGGGACGGAGACCCAGTACTTC.

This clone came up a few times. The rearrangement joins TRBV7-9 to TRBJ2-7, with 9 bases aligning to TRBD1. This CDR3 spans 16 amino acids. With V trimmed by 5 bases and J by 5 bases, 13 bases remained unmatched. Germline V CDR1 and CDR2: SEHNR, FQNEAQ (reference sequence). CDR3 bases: TGTGCCAGCAGCAGGGAGGGACAGGGAAAGTTGGACGAGCAGTACTTC. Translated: CASSREGQGKLDEQYF.

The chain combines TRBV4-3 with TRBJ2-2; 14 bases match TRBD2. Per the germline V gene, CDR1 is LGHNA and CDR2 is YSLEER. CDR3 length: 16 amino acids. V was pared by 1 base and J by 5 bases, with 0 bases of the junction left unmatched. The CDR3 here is CASSQGTSGRTGELFF. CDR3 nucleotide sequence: TGCGCCAGCAGCCAAGGGACTAGCGGGAGGACCGGGGAGCTGTTTTTT.

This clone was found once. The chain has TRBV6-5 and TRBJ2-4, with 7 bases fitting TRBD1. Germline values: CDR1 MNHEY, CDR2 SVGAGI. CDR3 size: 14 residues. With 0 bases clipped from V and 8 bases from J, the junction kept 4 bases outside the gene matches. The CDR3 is CASSYSRQGDIQYF. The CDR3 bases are TGTGCCAGCAGTTACTCACGTCAGGGGGACATTCAGTACTTC.

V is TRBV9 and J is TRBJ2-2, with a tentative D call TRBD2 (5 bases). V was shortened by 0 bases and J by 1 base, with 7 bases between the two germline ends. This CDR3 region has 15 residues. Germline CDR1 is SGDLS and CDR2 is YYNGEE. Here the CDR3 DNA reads TGTGCCAGCAGCGTAGACGGGGTGAACACCGGGGAGCTGTTTTTT. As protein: CASSVDGVNTGELFF.

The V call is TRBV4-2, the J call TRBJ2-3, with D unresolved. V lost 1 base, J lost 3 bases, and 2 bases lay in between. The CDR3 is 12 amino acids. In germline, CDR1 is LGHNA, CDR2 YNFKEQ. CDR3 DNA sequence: TGTGCCAGCAGCCAAGCAACAGATACGCAGTATTTT. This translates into CASSQATDTQYF.

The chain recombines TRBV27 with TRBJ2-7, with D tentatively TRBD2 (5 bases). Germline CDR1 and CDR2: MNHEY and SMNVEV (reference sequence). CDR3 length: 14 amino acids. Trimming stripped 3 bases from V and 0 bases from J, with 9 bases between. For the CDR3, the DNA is TGTGCCAGCAGTTTGGGCGGGCTCTCCTACGAGCAGTACTTC. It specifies CASSLGGLSYEQYF.

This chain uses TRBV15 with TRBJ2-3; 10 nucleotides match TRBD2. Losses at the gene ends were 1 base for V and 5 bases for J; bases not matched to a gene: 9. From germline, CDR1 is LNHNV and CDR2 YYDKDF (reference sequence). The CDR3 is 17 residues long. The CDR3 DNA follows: TGTGCCACCAGCAGAGTCGAAGCGGGAGGGCCTCAAGATACGCAGTATTTT. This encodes CATSRVEAGGPQDTQYF.

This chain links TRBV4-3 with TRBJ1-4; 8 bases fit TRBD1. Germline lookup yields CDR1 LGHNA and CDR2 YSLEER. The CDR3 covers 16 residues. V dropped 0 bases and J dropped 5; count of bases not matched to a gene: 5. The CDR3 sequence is CASSQDPRTGNEKLFF. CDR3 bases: TGCGCCAGCAGCCAAGATCCAAGGACAGGGAATGAAAAACTGTTTTTT.

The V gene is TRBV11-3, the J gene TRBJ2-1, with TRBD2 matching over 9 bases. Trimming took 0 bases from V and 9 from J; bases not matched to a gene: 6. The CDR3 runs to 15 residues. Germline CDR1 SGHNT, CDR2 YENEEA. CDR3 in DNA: TGTGCCAGCAGCTTAGATAGGACTAGCGCGGGTGAGCAGTTCTTC. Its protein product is CASSLDRTSAGEQFF.

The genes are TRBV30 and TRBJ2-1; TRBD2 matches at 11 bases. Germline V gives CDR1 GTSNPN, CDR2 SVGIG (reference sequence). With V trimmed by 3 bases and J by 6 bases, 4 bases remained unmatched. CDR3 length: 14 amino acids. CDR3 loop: CAWSSLAGANEQFF. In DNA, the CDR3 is TGTGCCTGGAGCTCACTAGCGGGAGCCAATGAGCAGTTCTTC. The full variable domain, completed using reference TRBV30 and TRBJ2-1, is SQTIHQWPATLVQPVGSPLSLECTVEGTSNPNLYWYRQAAGRGLQLLFYSVGIGQISSEVPQNLSASRPQDRQFILSSKKLLLSDSGFYLCAWSSLAGANEQFFGPGTRLTVL.

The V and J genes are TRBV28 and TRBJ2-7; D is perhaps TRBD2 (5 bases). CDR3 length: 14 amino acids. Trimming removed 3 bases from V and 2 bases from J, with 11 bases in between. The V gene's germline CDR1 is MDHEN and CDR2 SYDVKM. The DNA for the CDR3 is TGTGCCAGCAGTTTTACTAGTATCCCCTACGAGCAGTACTTC. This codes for CASSFTSIPYEQYF.